This T cell receptor beta chain derives from a study of blood T cells in healthy people across ages. Notes on the study in general: Among T cells, TCR beta diversity per million cells dropped roughly linearly as age rose. Strongly correlated with naive T cell percentage was TCR beta diversity.

In its sample, this clonotype was seen a few times. Its antigen is still unknown. Total RNA, at least 6 micrograms per sample, was extracted from PBMCs. Sample-barcoded 5' priming and a J-beta primer mix drove a second PCR of about 6 to 12 cycles. TCRdb reprocessed the 5' RACE reads via MiXCR and lists one record per CDR3 protein. The sample consists of some 930,000 distinct CDR3 sequences, roughly 29% of them appearing once. The CDR3 has 16 amino acids. Germline V gene sequence: CDR1 MNHEY, CDR2 SVGAGI. V was trimmed by 5 bases and J by 4 bases, leaving 20 bases between them. In addition, the sample was reused for a study of T cells of mothers and their children.

The sequencing sample was made of blood. The chain has TRBV6-5 and TRBJ1-2; TRBD1 is a possible D gene (6 bases). This TCR came from a woman aged 40 to 49 in good health. CDR3 residues: CASSQSPSGVAYGYTF. CDR3 coding DNA: TGTGCCAGCAGTCAAAGCCCCTCAGGGGTAGCCTATGGCTACACCTTC.